Below, one T cell receptor (beta chain) is given with its context. Unique molecular identifiers were added to individual cDNA molecules. TCRdb re-analysed the 5' RACE reads in MiXCR, keeping a single row per CDR3 protein. The table shows 75,000 to 100,000 distinct CDR3 sequences, with under 15% occurring only once. This sample was included in a study of early T cells in non-severe SARS-CoV-2 infection. The wider study: Sequenced bulk RNA came from whole blood that was unsorted, and chains were unpaired.

The V gene end was trimmed by 3 bases and the J gene end by 5 bases; junction bases not matched to a gene: 4. There are 16 residues in the CDR3. Germline loops: CDR1 MGHRA, CDR2 YSYEKL. The receptor's source is an adult who was a healthcare worker with PCR-confirmed SARS-CoV-2 infection or an uninfected control (not recorded which). The sequencing sample was made of whole blood. The V gene is TRBV4-1, the J gene TRBJ2-1, with 13 bases fitting TRBD2. CDR3 loop: CASSQLGLAGDNEQFF. CDR3 nucleotide sequence: TGCGCCAGCAGCCAGCTAGGACTAGCGGGAGACAATGAGCAGTTCTTC.